What follows are 32 T cell receptor beta chains derived from one specimen sequenced in a study of shared clonotypes between healthy human individuals. Libraries were prepared by immunoSEQ multiplex PCR; TCRdb keeps only in-frame clonotypes and omits some of them. The table lists 2 million to 2.5 million clones, approximately 90% of them singletons, with approximately 0.39% in the top ten. The sequenced material came from naive CD4+ T cells from PBMCs. Subset of the sample: CD45RA+ positively selected. The receptors originated from a man aged 18 to 30 in good health. Some clones in this sample may be carry-over from other donors' samples.

This clone has only one observation. J is TRBJ2-3 and V is TRBV27; 11 bases fit TRBD1. The V and J ends lost 2 bases and 0 bases, in that order; junction bases with no gene match: 4. The V gene's germline CDR1 is MNHEY and CDR2 SMNVEV (reference sequence). The CDR3 has 17 amino acids. The CDR3 coding sequence is TGTGCCAGCAGTTTACAGGGGACAGGGGGGAGCACAGATACGCAGTATTTT. Its protein product is CASSLQGTGGSTDTQYF.

Note on this clone: Other DNA sequences within the sample encode an identical CDR3. This sequence joins TRBV25-1 and TRBJ2-7, with a tentative D call TRBD2 (5 bases). Trimming pared 5 bases from V and 2 bases from J, leaving 7 bases between. The CDR3 contains 12 residues. Germline V gives CDR1 MGHDK, CDR2 SYGVNS. The CDR3 is CASSRGTYEQYF. Written as DNA, the CDR3 is TGTGCCAGCAGTCGGGGTACCTACGAGCAGTACTTC.

Turning to this clone: Other DNA sequences in this specimen translate into the identical CDR3. The V and J genes are TRBV28 and TRBJ1-6, with 8 bases that match TRBD1. The CDR3 spans 14 residues. CDR1 is MDHEN, CDR2 SYDVKM, per germline. After removal of 4 bases from V and 6 bases from J, the junction contained 2 bases not matched to a gene. Here the CDR3 DNA reads TGTGCCAGCAGTTCCGGACAGGGTAATTCACCCCTCCACTTT. This gives the protein CASSSGQGNSPLHF.

This clone has just one count. V and J are TRBV28 and TRBJ2-7, with TRBD2 matching 8 bases. This CDR3 has 14 amino acids. Trimming removed 2 bases from V and 6 bases from J; junction bases left unmatched: 6. Germline CDR1 is MDHEN and CDR2 is SYDVKM. The CDR3 protein is CASSLGGRTGEQYF. DNA for the CDR3: TGTGCCAGCAGTTTAGGCGGGAGGACGGGCGAGCAGTACTTC.

This sequence joins TRBV9 and TRBJ2-5, with D tentatively TRBD1 or TRBD2 (5 bases each). The ends were cut back, 3 bases at V and 2 bases at J, with 11 bases in the middle. The germline V gene encodes CDR1 SGDLS and CDR2 YYNGEE. CDR3 length equals 14 residues. The chain's CDR3 is CASSDQGTQETQYF. CDR3 bases: TGTGCCAGCAGCGATCAAGGGACGCAAGAGACCCAGTACTTC.

V and J are TRBV28 and TRBJ1-2; no clear D gene. The CDR3 is made up of 14 amino acids. V lost 4 bases and J 2 bases, leaving 11 bases between the germline ends. Germline CDR1 is MDHEN and CDR2 is SYDVKM. The CDR3 reads CASSSATRNYGYTF. DNA for the CDR3: TGTGCCAGCAGTTCAGCTACACGAAACTATGGCTACACCTTC.

The chain couples TRBV28 to TRBJ1-4, with D possibly being TRBD1 (5 bases). This CDR3 has 13 amino acids. Trimming took off 7 bases at V and 6 bases at J, with 12 bases between the two ends. Germline V CDR1 and CDR2: MDHEN, SYDVKM. CDR3 sequence reads: CASMTPGDEKLFF. For the CDR3, the DNA is TGTGCCAGCATGACCCCGGGGGATGAAAAACTGTTTTTT.

V usage is TRBV20-1 and J usage is TRBJ1-1; D is perhaps TRBD1 (6 bases). CDR3 length: 11 residues. V gave up 7 bases and J gave up 5 bases, with 11 bases separating them. Germline CDR1 and CDR2: DFQATT and SNEGSKA (reference sequence). The CDR3 sequence is CSGGQQTEAFF. The CDR3 DNA sequence: TGCAGTGGGGGACAACAAACTGAAGCTTTCTTT.

On this clone itself: Other DNA sequences in the sample encode the same CDR3. The V gene is TRBV19, the J gene TRBJ1-2; D may be TRBD1 (5 bases). There are 14 residues in the CDR3. Germline CDR1 and CDR2: LNHDA and SQIVND (reference sequence). V was pared by 1 base and J by 2 bases, with 8 bases between. The CDR3 DNA reads TGTGCCAGTAGTATAGTAGGGGCAAACTATGGCTACACCTTC. It codes for CASSIVGANYGYTF.

The chain uses TRBV28 and TRBJ1-5; perhaps TRBD1 as D (5 bases). Looked up from germline, CDR1 is MDHEN and CDR2 is SYDVKM. This CDR3 spans 14 amino acids. V lost 7 bases, J lost 7 bases, and 17 bases lay in between. The CDR3 protein is CASTIRGTWQPQHF. In DNA, the CDR3 is TGTGCCAGCACCATTCGGGGGACTTGGCAGCCCCAGCATTTT.

The sample holds a few counts of this clone. V gene TRBV7-2 combines with J gene TRBJ2-7, with 7 bases lining up with TRBD2. The germline gives CDR1 SGHTA, CDR2 FQGNSA. The CDR3 runs to 14 residues. The J segment lost 2 bases and the V segment lost 5 bases, leaving 6 bases of the junction unmatched. The CDR3 loop is CASSLFSGPYEQYF. CDR3 in DNA: TGTGCCAGCAGCCTCTTTAGCGGGCCCTACGAGCAGTACTTC.

The chain recombines TRBV6-5 with TRBJ2-7; 7 bases fit TRBD1. The V gene end was trimmed by 8 bases and the J gene end by 6 bases; junction bases not matched to a gene: 10. The CDR3 is 13 amino acids. Germline CDR1 is MNHEY and CDR2 is SVGAGI. CDR3 DNA: TGTGCCAGCGGAGTGACAGGGCACGGCGAGCAGTACTTC. This codes for CASGVTGHGEQYF.

The CDR3 spells CATWDYVRANEQFF. The CDR3, as DNA: TGTGCCACCTGGGACTATGTTAGGGCCAATGAGCAGTTCTTC. The V and J genes are TRBV19 and TRBJ2-1; 7 nucleotides align to TRBD2. CDR3 length equals 14 residues. The junction had 12 bases not matched to a gene; V was cut back by 10 bases and J by 6 bases. Germline V gene data show CDR1 as LNHDA and CDR2 as SQIVND (reference sequence).

V is TRBV6-4 and J is TRBJ2-2, with D unresolved. With 6 bases removed from V and 9 bases from J, the gap between germline ends came to 20 bases. CDR1 and CDR2 from the germline V gene are MRHNA and SNTAGT. The CDR3 totals 15 residues. CDR3: CASSVNPGSHRELFF. CDR3 in DNA: TGTGCCAGCAGCGTCAATCCGGGCAGCCATCGGGAGCTGTTTTTT.

This chain connects TRBV2 to TRBJ1-1, with D unclear. The V gene lost 4 bases and the J gene lost 2 bases, with 11 bases spanning the gap. Per germline, CDR1 SNHLY and CDR2 FYNNEI. The CDR3 runs 14 residues. In DNA form, the CDR3 reads TGTGCCAGCAGTGGAGCGGTTTCTAACACTGAAGCTTTCTTT. It specifies CASSGAVSNTEAFF.

This clone was picked up one time. The rearrangement uses TRBV19 and TRBJ2-7; 7 bases are a match to TRBD2. Germline loops: CDR1 LNHDA, CDR2 SQIVND (reference sequence). The CDR3 totals 17 residues. J lost 2 bases, V lost 5 bases, and 15 bases had no gene match. The CDR3: CASSPFSGPNSPYEQYF. DNA of the CDR3: TGTGCCAGTAGTCCTTTTAGCGGGCCTAACTCCCCCTACGAGCAGTACTTC.

This clone was observed a few times. The chain links TRBV28 to TRBJ1-1; no clear D gene. CDR1 MDHEN and CDR2 SYDVKM come from the germline V gene. V gave up 5 bases and J gave up 11 bases, with 12 bases separating them. The CDR3 length is 11 residues. CDR3 residues: CASSQGRTAFF. CDR3 sequence (DNA): TGTGCCAGCAGTCAAGGCAGGACCGCTTTCTTT.

V is TRBV27 and J is TRBJ2-7, with D perhaps being TRBD1 or TRBD2 (5 bases each). The V end lost 5 bases, the J end lost 3 bases, and 17 bases lay between the germline ends. CDR3 length equals 15 residues. Germline assignment: CDR1 MNHEY and CDR2 SMNVEV (reference sequence). The CDR3 DNA reads TGTGCCAGCAGTCCCCACAGGTTACTAGACTACGAGCAGTACTTC. It translates to CASSPHRLLDYEQYF.

The chain employs TRBV7-3 and TRBJ2-1; tentatively, D is TRBD2 (6 bases). CDR1 is SGHTA, CDR2 FQGTGA, per germline. This CDR3 comprises 19 residues. V dropped 2 bases and J dropped 2 bases, with 22 bases sitting between them. The CDR3 nucleotides read TGTGCCAGCAGCTTAGATCGGGGTTGGGGTGTAGCGGCCTACAATGAGCAGTTCTTC. Protein: CASSLDRGWGVAAYNEQFF.

This rearrangement joins TRBV5-1 to TRBJ2-7; the D call may be TRBD1 or TRBD2 (5 bases each). V dropped 1 base and J dropped 5 bases, with 13 bases sitting between them. CDR3 size: 14 residues. Germline lookup yields CDR1 SGHRS and CDR2 YFSETQ. CDR3 coding DNA: TGCGCCAGCAGCTTGCTGGGGGATCTGAACGAGCAGTACTTC. This encodes CASSLLGDLNEQYF.

J is TRBJ2-7 and V is TRBV5-5; D gene unclear. Between the trimmed V and J ends, which lost 0 bases and 1 base, there was a span of 5 bases. The germline CDR1 and CDR2 sequences are SGHKS and YYEKEE (reference sequence). The CDR3 consists of 13 residues. This CDR3 is CASSLELSYEQYF. CDR3 DNA sequence: TGTGCCAGCAGCTTGGAATTGTCCTACGAGCAGTACTTC.

The chain couples TRBV10-3 to TRBJ2-6; perhaps TRBD1 as D (6 bases). The germline V gene has CDR1 ENHRY and CDR2 SYGVKD. Trimming pared 2 bases from V and 1 base from J, leaving 12 bases between. CDR3 size: 17 residues. The CDR3 region is CAISETGILSGANVLTF. For the CDR3, the DNA is TGTGCCATCAGTGAGACAGGGATACTTTCTGGGGCCAACGTCCTGACTTTC.

As regards this clone: The same CDR3 is also encoded by other DNA sequences in this sample. This chain joins TRBV9 and TRBJ2-1, with TRBD2 matching over 14 bases. Germline V lookup: CDR1 SGDLS, CDR2 YYNGEE. With V trimmed by 3 bases and J by 6 bases, 2 bases remained unmatched. The CDR3 runs to 15 residues. CDR3 in DNA: TGTGCCAGCAGCGCGGGGACTAGCGGGAGCAATGAGCAGTTCTTC. Residues: CASSAGTSGSNEQFF.

The sample holds one count of this clone. The CDR3 region is CASSLEGRTALVKLFF. Here the CDR3 DNA reads TGTGCCAGCAGCTTAGAGGGGAGGACTGCCTTAGTAAAACTGTTTTTT. The chain carries TRBV7-2 and TRBJ1-4, with D possibly being TRBD1 (5 bases). V lost 1 base to trimming and J lost 10 bases, with 19 bases between them. This CDR3 is 16 amino acids long. From germline, CDR1 is SGHTA and CDR2 FQGNSA.

The gene calls are TRBV19 and TRBJ1-1; D not resolved. This CDR3 contains 11 residues. Germline V gene data show CDR1 as LNHDA and CDR2 as SQIVND (reference sequence). The V end lost 5 bases, the J end lost 5 bases, and 6 bases lay between the germline ends. The CDR3 reads CASSGWTEAFF. The DNA for the CDR3 is TGTGCCAGTAGTGGGTGGACTGAAGCTTTCTTT.

Only one count was recorded for this clone. V usage is TRBV11-2 and J usage is TRBJ2-7; 11 nucleotides line up with TRBD2. The CDR3 has 14 residues. Per germline, CDR1 SGHAT and CDR2 FQNNGV. The V segment lost 7 bases and the J segment 6 bases; nucleotides outside the gene matches: 8. The CDR3 region has the DNA TGTGCCAGCAACCTACTAGCGGGAGTCGGCGAGCAGTACTTC. Translated, it gives CASNLLAGVGEQYF. Filled out from reference TRBV11-2 and TRBJ2-7, the complete variable domain reads EAGVAQSPRYKIIEKRQSVAFWCNPISGHATLYWYQQILGQGPKLLIQFQNNGVVDDSQLPKDRFSAERLKGVDSTLKIQPAKLEDSAVYLCASNLLAGVGEQYFGPGTRLTVT.

With respect to this clone: Different DNA sequences within this sample yield the same CDR3. The chain couples TRBV2 to TRBJ1-5; 8 bases map to TRBD1. V shed 6 bases, J shed 3 bases, and the junction held 1 base outside the gene matches. Germline CDR1 and CDR2: SNHLY and FYNNEI. The CDR3 length is 13 residues. In DNA, the CDR3 is TGTGCCAGCAGGGGACAGGTCAATCAGCCCCAGCATTTT. Protein sequence: CASRGQVNQPQHF.

The chain combines TRBV5-1 with TRBJ1-2, with D tentatively TRBD1 (6 bases). Trimming shortened V by 4 bases and J by 4 bases, and 11 bases separated the two germline ends. This CDR3 has 13 amino acids. CDR1 is SGHRS and CDR2 is YFSETQ in the germline V gene. The CDR3 nucleotides read TGCGCCAGCAGCCGCTTAGGGGGCTATGGCTACACCTTC. This translates into CASSRLGGYGYTF.

This clone was found once. The CDR3 sequence is CASSPGINYGYTF. The CDR3 DNA sequence: TGTGCCAGCAGCCCCGGTATTAACTATGGCTACACCTTC. The chain links TRBV7-3 to TRBJ1-2; D is undetermined. CDR3 size: 13 residues. With 5 bases removed from V and 1 base from J, the gap between germline ends came to 8 bases. Germline V gene sequence: CDR1 SGHTA, CDR2 FQGTGA.

The V and J genes are TRBV10-3 and TRBJ2-7; the D gene is possibly TRBD1 (5 bases). Germline values: CDR1 ENHRY, CDR2 SYGVKD. V dropped 3 bases and J dropped 2 bases, with 11 bases sitting between them. The CDR3 extends over 14 amino acids. The chain's CDR3 is CAISEMVDTYEQYF. The CDR3 DNA is TGTGCCATCAGTGAAATGGTGGACACCTACGAGCAGTACTTC.

This sequence joins TRBV10-3 and TRBJ2-1, with TRBD2 matching 8 bases. CDR1 and CDR2 (germline): ENHRY, SYGVKD. Unmatched junction bases numbered 6, after V lost 2 bases and J lost 9 bases. This CDR3 has 14 residues. The CDR3 DNA sequence: TGTGCCATCAGTGAGATAGCGGGGCCGGGTGAGCAGTTCTTC. Protein product: CAISEIAGPGEQFF.

About this clone itself: Other nucleotide sequences in the sample specify the same CDR3. This chain joins TRBV18 and TRBJ2-7; D may match TRBD1 or TRBD2 (5 bases each). The CDR3 consists of 13 residues. V lost 4 bases, J lost 4 bases, and 11 bases lay in between. The germline gives CDR1 KGHSH, CDR2 LQKENI. In DNA, the CDR3 is TGTGCCAGCTCACTAGGGACGGAATACGAGCAGTACTTC. Translating it yields CASSLGTEYEQYF.